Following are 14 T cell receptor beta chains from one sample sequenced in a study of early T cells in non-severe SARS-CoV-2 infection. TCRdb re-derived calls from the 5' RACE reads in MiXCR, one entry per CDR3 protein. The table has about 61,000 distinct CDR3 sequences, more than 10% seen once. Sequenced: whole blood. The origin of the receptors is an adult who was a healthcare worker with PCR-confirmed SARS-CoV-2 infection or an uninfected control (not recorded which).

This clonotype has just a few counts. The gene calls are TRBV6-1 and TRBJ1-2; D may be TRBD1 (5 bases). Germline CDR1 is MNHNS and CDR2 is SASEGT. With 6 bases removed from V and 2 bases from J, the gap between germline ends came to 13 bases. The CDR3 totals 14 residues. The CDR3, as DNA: TGTGCCAGCAGCCCCCTCCGGGGGAACTATGGCTACACCTTC. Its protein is CASSPLRGNYGYTF.

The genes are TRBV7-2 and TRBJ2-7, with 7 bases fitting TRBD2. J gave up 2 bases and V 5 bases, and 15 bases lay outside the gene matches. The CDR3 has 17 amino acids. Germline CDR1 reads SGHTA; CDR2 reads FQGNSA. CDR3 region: CASSPPGLGAGAYEQYF. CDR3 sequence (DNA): TGTGCCAGCAGCCCTCCGGGACTCGGGGCGGGGGCCTACGAGCAGTACTTC.

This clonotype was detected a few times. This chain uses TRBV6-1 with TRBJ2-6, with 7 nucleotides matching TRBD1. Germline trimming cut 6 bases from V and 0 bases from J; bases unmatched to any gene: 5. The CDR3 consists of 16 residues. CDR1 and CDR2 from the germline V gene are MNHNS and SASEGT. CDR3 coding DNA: TGTGCCAGCAGACACAGGGGTACCTCTGGGGCCAACGTCCTGACTTTC. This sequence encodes CASRHRGTSGANVLTF.

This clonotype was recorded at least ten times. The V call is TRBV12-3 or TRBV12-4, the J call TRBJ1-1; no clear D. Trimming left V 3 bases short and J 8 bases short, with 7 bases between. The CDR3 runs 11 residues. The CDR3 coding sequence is TGTGCCAGCAGTTTGGGAGGAGAAGCTTTCTTT. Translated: CASSLGGEAFF.

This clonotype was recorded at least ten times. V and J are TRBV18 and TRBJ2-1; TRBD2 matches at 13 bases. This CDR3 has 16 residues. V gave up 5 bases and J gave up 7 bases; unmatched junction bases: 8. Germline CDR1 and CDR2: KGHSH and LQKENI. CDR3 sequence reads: CASSSTGTSGVNEQFF. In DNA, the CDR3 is TGTGCCAGCTCATCCACCGGGACTAGCGGGGTAAATGAGCAGTTCTTC.

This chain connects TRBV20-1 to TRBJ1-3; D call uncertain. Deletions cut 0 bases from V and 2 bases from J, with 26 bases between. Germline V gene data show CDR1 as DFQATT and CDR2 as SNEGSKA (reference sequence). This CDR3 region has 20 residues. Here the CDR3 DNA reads TGCAGTGCTAGAGATCGCTTAATCGGCGGTCTGAGAGGTGCTGGAAACACCATATATTTT. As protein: CSARDRLIGGLRGAGNTIYF.

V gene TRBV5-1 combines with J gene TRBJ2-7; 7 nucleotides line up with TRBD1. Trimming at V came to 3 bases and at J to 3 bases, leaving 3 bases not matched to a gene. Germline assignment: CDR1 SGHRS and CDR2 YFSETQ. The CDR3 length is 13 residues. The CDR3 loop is CASSSWDSYEQYF. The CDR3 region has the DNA TGCGCCAGCAGCTCGTGGGACAGCTACGAGCAGTACTTC.

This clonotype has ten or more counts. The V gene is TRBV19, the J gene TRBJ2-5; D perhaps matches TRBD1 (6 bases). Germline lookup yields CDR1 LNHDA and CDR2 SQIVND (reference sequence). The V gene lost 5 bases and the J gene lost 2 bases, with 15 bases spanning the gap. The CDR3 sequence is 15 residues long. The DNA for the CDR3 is TGTGCCAGTAGTCTTGCGACAGGACAACAAGAGACCCAGTACTTC. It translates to CASSLATGQQETQYF.

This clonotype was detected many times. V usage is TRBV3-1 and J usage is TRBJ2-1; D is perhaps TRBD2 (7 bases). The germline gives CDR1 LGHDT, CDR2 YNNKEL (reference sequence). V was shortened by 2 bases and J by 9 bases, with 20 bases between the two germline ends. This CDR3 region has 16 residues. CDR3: CASSQFVGGAGFEQFF. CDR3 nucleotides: TGTGCCAGCAGCCAATTTGTTGGGGGGGCCGGGTTTGAGCAGTTCTTC.

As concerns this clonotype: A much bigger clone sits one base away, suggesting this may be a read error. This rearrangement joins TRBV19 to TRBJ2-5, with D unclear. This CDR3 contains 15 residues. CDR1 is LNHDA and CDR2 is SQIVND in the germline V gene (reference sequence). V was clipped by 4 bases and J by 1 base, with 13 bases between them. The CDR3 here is CASSNILRSQETQYF. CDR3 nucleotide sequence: TGTGCCAGTAGTAATATACTGAGGAGCCAAGAGACCCAGTACTTC.

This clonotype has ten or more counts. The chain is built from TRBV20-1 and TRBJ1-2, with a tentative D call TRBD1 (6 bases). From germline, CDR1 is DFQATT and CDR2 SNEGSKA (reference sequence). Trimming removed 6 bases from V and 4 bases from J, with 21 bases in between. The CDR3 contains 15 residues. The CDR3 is CSAQTGAMSLYGYTF. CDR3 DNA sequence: TGCAGTGCGCAGACAGGAGCAATGTCGCTCTATGGCTACACCTTC.

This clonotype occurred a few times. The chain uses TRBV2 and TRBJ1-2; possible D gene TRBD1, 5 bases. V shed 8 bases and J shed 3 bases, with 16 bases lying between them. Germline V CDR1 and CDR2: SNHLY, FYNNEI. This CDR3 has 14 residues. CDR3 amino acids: CASYLLEGDYGYTF. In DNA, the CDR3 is TGTGCCAGCTACCTCTTGGAAGGGGACTATGGCTACACCTTC.

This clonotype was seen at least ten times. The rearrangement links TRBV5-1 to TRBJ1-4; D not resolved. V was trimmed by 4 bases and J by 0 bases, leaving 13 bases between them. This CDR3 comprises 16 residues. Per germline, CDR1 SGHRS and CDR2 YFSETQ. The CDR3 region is CASSRRFFATNEKLFF. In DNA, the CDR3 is TGCGCCAGCAGCCGGCGGTTTTTTGCAACTAATGAAAAACTGTTTTTT.

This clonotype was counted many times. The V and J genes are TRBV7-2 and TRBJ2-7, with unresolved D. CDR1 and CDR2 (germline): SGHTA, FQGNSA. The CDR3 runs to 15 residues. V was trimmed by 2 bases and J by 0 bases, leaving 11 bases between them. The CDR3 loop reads CASSLPGRNSYEQYF. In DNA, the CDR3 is TGTGCCAGCAGCTTACCAGGACGGAACTCCTACGAGCAGTACTTC.